This T cell receptor (beta chain) comes out of a study of T cells in Graves' hyperthyroidism and ophthalmopathy. The source material, RNA transcripts, was used to amplify TCR beta CDR3 regions. Initially, a first-round RT-PCR of the TCR CDR3 employed the HTBI primer set. MiXCR, run by TCRdb on the multiplex PCR reads, gives a single entry per CDR3 protein. The table includes more than 650,000 distinct CDR3 sequences, about 14% detected once. Germline V gene sequence: CDR1 MGHRA, CDR2 YSYEKL. The ends were cut back, 1 base at V and 4 bases at J, with 10 bases in the middle. The CDR3 loop spans 15 amino acids. As for this clonotype: Its cognate antigen is unknown.

Study-level findings and limits: Blood samples included most of the expanded thyroid clonotypes exceeding 0.001.

This chain uses TRBV4-1 with TRBJ2-2, with D unclear. Sequenced sample: blood. The receptor comes from a woman in her late teens or twenties with Graves' hyperthyroidism. The CDR3: CASSQGQMGTGELFF. Written as DNA, the CDR3 is TGCGCCAGCAGCCAAGGGCAGATGGGCACCGGGGAGCTGTTTTTT.